This T cell receptor (beta chain) was observed in a study of cytomegalovirus exposure and HLA in healthy donors. Whole-study results and caveats: Follow-up analysis later connected one missense variant in DCLRE1C with trimming of TCR beta V- and J-genes. Roughly uniform sequencing depth across donors was assumed, possibly incorrectly.

A note on this clone: Its antigen remains unknown.

Vbeta (60) and Jbeta (13) primers were used in the PCR. The protocol was immunoSEQ multiplex PCR, while the TCRdb copy is restricted to in-frame clones and leaves out a portion. This table has tens of thousands of clones, over 60% appearing once. The CDR3 runs to 14 residues. Per germline, CDR1 SGHRS and CDR2 YFSETQ. Between the trimmed V and J ends, which lost 5 bases and 6 bases, there was a span of 15 bases. The sequencing input was PBMCs. The chain has TRBV5-1 and TRBJ2-1; weak D call: TRBD2 (6 bases). The receptor comes from a woman aged 45-65 years in good health and CMV-seropositive. CDR3 protein: CASSLQSGGNEQFF. In nucleotides, the CDR3 is TGCGCCAGCAGTTTGCAGTCCGGGGGCAATGAGCAGTTCTTC.